A selection of T cell receptor beta chains follows, all from one sample in a study of tumor-infiltrating lymphocytes in primary liver carcinoma. TCRdb recomputed calls from the multiplex PCR reads with MiXCR, one row per CDR3 protein. Of 75,000 to 80,000 distinct CDR3 sequences in the sample, roughly 72% are singletons; the top ten hold less than 30%. Specimen: tumor-adjacent normal liver tissue. Receptor source: a middle-aged man with primary liver carcinoma and hepatitis B virus infection. The CDR3 runs from the conserved cysteine through the conserved F or W. Fields, in order: CDR3 protein, CDR3 DNA, D gene, clone size, V gene, J gene. A D gene is named only where the DNA matches it firmly. Clone sizes are given selectively: once, few, many, or a class where the clone is expanded.

CASSHSRQVIGELFF,TGTGCCAGCAGCCACAGTCGGCAGGTAATCGGGGAGTTGTTTTTT,.,.,TRBV11-2,TRBJ2-2
CASSLDRGIAKYSGANVLTF,TGCGCCAGCAGCTTGGATCGAGGGATAGCTAAGTACTCTGGGGCCAACGTCCTGACTTTC,.,.,TRBV5-1,TRBJ2-6
CASNQESPGQGYEQYF,TGCGCCAGCAACCAAGAATCACCGGGACAGGGCTACGAGCAGTACTTC,TRBD1,.,TRBV4-1,TRBJ2-7
CASAGGHQETQYF,TGTGCCAGCGCAGGGGGCCACCAAGAGACCCAGTACTTC,.,many,TRBV21-1,TRBJ2-5
CASSYHLGGTDTQYF,TGTGCCAGCAGTTATCATTTAGGCGGCACAGATACGCAGTATTTT,.,.,TRBV12-3/TRBV12-4,TRBJ2-3
CASSLVGLSSSYVEQFF,TGTGCCAGCAGCTTAGTCGGTCTCTCGAGCTCCTACGTTGAGCAGTTCTTC,.,.,TRBV11-2,TRBJ2-1
CTSSPEGGGTRNIQYF,TGTACCAGCAGCCCGGAGGGGGGTGGAACCAGAAACATTCAGTACTTC,.,.,TRBV4-2,TRBJ2-4
CASCLGVAEYFF,TGTGCCAGCTGCTTAGGTGTGGCTGAGTACTTCTTC,.,.,TRBV11-2,TRBJ2-1
CANVGGGPEAFF,TGTGCCAACGTAGGGGGAGGTCCTGAAGCTTTCTTT,.,.,TRBV6-1,TRBJ1-1
CASREDRVTYEQYF,TGTGCCAGCAGAGAAGACAGGGTAACCTACGAGCAGTACTTC,TRBD1,.,TRBV7-9,TRBJ2-7
CASSLGSSGTDTQYF,TGTGCCAGCAGCTTGGGGAGTAGCGGAACAGATACGCAGTATTTT,.,.,TRBV5-5,TRBJ2-3
CAGSLDRAGANVLTF,TGTGCCGGCAGCTTAGACAGGGCTGGGGCCAACGTCCTGACTTTC,TRBD1,few,TRBV11-2,TRBJ2-6
CSVEGLAGGTTVELFF,TGCAGCGTTGAAGGACTAGCGGGAGGTACCACCGTTGAGCTGTTTTTT,TRBD2,.,TRBV29-1,TRBJ2-2
CASSQGHPLGQVPYEQYF,TGCGCCAGCAGCCAAGGTCATCCGCTGGGACAGGTTCCCTACGAGCAGTACTTC,TRBD1,many,TRBV4-3,TRBJ2-7
CVSSQSGAYEQYF,TGTGTCAGCAGCCAATCAGGGGCCTACGAGCAGTACTTC,.,once,TRBV16,TRBJ2-7
CASSWTGAGEETQYF,TGTGCCAGCAGCTGGACAGGGGCAGGTGAAGAGACCCAGTACTTC,TRBD1,once,TRBV6-5,TRBJ2-5
CASTQYRDSYGYTF,TGCGCCAGCACCCAATACAGAGACTCCTATGGCTACACCTTC,.,once,TRBV4-1,TRBJ1-2
CVSRNSLLTYEQYF,TGTGTCAGCAGAAACAGCCTTCTAACCTATGAGCAGTACTTC,.,.,TRBV6-6,TRBJ2-7
CASSSGRGALIYNEQFF,TGTGCCAGCAGCTCCGGGAGAGGGGCCCTTATCTACAATGAGCAGTTCTTC,.,once,TRBV11-1,TRBJ2-1
CSVEGTGGGTQYF,TGCAGCGTTGAAGGGACAGGGGGGGGGACCCAGTACTTC,TRBD1,.,TRBV29-1,TRBJ2-5
CASSPRRNRNSYEQYF,TGTGCCAGCAGCCCTCGCCGGAACAGGAACTCCTACGAGCAGTACTTC,.,once,TRBV6-1,TRBJ2-7
CASTPTGMTGANVLIF,TGTGCCAGCACCCCGACGGGGATGACTGGTGCCAACGTCCTGATTTTC,.,.,TRBV12-3/TRBV12-4,TRBJ2-6
CASNHRGQGEETQYF,TGCGCCAGCAACCATCGGGGACAGGGTGAGGAGACCCAGTACTTC,TRBD1,many,TRBV4-3,TRBJ2-5
CAGSGTGTFTDTQYF,TGTGCCGGCAGCGGGACCGGCACCTTCACAGATACGCAGTATTTT,TRBD2,.,TRBV5-5,TRBJ2-3
CASSPTPSLISGANVLTF,TGCGCCAGCAGCCCAACGCCGTCGCTAATATCTGGGGCCAACGTCCTGACTTTC,.,.,TRBV5-1,TRBJ2-6
CASTYGLAGIYNEQFF,TGCGCCAGCACCTACGGGCTAGCGGGCATCTATAATGAGCAGTTCTTC,TRBD2,.,TRBV5-1,TRBJ2-1
CARASKGASERYF,TGTGCCAGAGCTTCGAAAGGGGCTAGCGAGCGGTACTTC,.,.,TRBV11-2,TRBJ2-7
CASSLGGPSGSYNEQFF,TGTGCCAGCAGCTTAGGTGGGCCTAGCGGTTCCTACAATGAGCAGTTCTTC,TRBD2,.,TRBV11-2,TRBJ2-1
CASSQGQGVTDTQYF,TGCGCCAGCAGCCAGGGACAGGGGGTAACAGATACGCAGTATTTT,TRBD1,many,TRBV4-3,TRBJ2-3
CASSPWEGAHTEAFF,TGTGCAAGCAGCCCTTGGGAGGGGGCGCACACTGAAGCTTTCTTT,TRBD1,.,TRBV11-2,TRBJ1-1
CSVEAEGGSYNEQFF,TGCAGCGTTGAAGCGGAGGGCGGCTCCTACAATGAGCAGTTCTTC,.,.,TRBV29-1,TRBJ2-1
CVTSKGVYAKAFF,TGTGTCACCTCCAAGGGGGTTTATGCTAAAGCTTTCTTT,.,.,TRBV15,TRBJ1-1
CASSEGSGVSDTRYF,TGTGCCAGCAGTGAAGGGAGTGGGGTCTCGGATACGCGGTATTTT,.,.,TRBV6-4,TRBJ2-3
CASRRGQGWGTSTDTQYF,TGTGCCAGCAGACGCGGACAGGGGTGGGGGACTAGCACAGATACGCAGTATTTT,TRBD1,many,TRBV6-2/TRBV6-3,TRBJ2-3
CASSFRGINTGELFF,TGTGCCAGCAGCTTTAGGGGGATCAACACCGGGGAACTGTTTTTT,.,.,TRBV7-9,TRBJ2-2
CASTSEEVYEQFF,TGTGCCAGCACTTCAGAGGAGGTCTACGAGCAGTTCTTC,.,.,TRBV7-9,TRBJ2-1
CADSSPGTSGTKDIQYF,TGTGCCGACAGCTCTCCTGGGACTAGCGGGACCAAAGACATTCAGTACTTC,TRBD2,.,TRBV11-1,TRBJ2-4
CASCQVTGNTEAFF,TGTGCCAGCTGCCAAGTCACAGGGAACACTGAAGCTTTCTTT,.,.,TRBV4-2,TRBJ1-1
CASSNRETAYEQYF,TGTGCCAGCAGCAACAGGGAGACAGCCTACGAGCAGTACTTC,.,many,TRBV5-6,TRBJ2-7
CASSRAASGVSYEQYF,TGTGCCAGCAGCCGAGCGGCTAGCGGAGTTTCATACGAGCAGTACTTC,TRBD2,few,TRBV4-2,TRBJ2-7
CANKGSGASGRNTQYF,TGTGCCAACAAGGGATCCGGGGCTAGCGGGAGGAATACGCAGTATTTT,TRBD2,.,TRBV10-3,TRBJ2-3
CAGSQDLGGGYEHYF,TGCGCAGGCAGCCAAGATTTGGGAGGTGGCTACGAGCACTACTTC,.,once,TRBV4-1,TRBJ2-7
CASSQAGAGRNYAYTF,TGCGCCAGCAGCCAGGCAGGGGCAGGGAGGAACTATGCCTACACCTTC,.,.,TRBV4-3,TRBJ1-2
CASSVMYEQYF,TGCGCCAGCAGTGTAATGTACGAGCAGTACTTC,.,.,TRBV6-1,TRBJ2-7
CAWALAGGRNQPQHF,TGTGCCTGGGCCCTCGCGGGGGGCCGCAATCAGCCCCAGCATTTT,.,many,TRBV30,TRBJ1-5
CATGTSGSYGQYF,TGTGCCACCGGGACTAGCGGGAGTTACGGGCAGTACTTC,TRBD2,many,TRBV10-3,TRBJ2-7
CSARPYNYNEQFF,TGCAGTGCTAGACCGTACAATTACAATGAGCAGTTCTTC,.,few,TRBV20-1,TRBJ2-1
CASSGVAGVFEQYF,TGTGCCAGCAGCGGCGTAGCGGGAGTTTTTGAGCAGTACTTC,TRBD2,once,TRBV5-6,TRBJ2-7
CASTHSGSYNEQFF,TGTGCCAGCACCCATTCCGGTTCCTACAATGAGCAGTTCTTC,.,many,TRBV6-2/TRBV6-3,TRBJ2-1
CANSYRGVYRDGYTF,TGTGCCAACAGCTACAGGGGGGTCTACAGGGATGGCTACACCTTC,TRBD1,.,TRBV6-5,TRBJ1-2
CASSLDDRGNTYTQYF,TGTGCCAGCAGCTTAGATGACAGGGGAAACACATATACGCAGTATTTT,TRBD1,once,TRBV7-9,TRBJ2-3
CSVATGIVYGYTF,TGCAGCGTTGCAACAGGCATTGTTTATGGCTACACCTTC,.,.,TRBV29-1,TRBJ1-2
CANSLDGFANEELFF,TGTGCCAACAGCTTAGACGGCTTCGCTAATGAAGAACTGTTTTTT,.,.,TRBV11-2,TRBJ1-4
CASCFQGPLDNEQFF,TGTGCCAGCTGCTTCCAGGGACCGCTGGACAATGAACAGTTCTTC,.,few,TRBV11-1,TRBJ2-1
CAWSPPGSESYNEQFF,TGTGCCTGGAGCCCGCCGGGGTCTGAGTCCTACAATGAGCAGTTCTTC,.,few,TRBV30,TRBJ2-1
CATSLIHGELFF,TGTGCCACCAGCTTAATTCACGGGGAGCTGTTCTTT,.,.,TRBV11-3,TRBJ2-2
CSVEWPVAVTQYF,TGCAGCGTTGAGTGGCCAGTGGCAGTGACCCAGTACTTC,.,.,TRBV29-1,TRBJ2-5
CAWTIGYEQFF,TGTGCCTGGACCATAGGGTATGAGCAGTTCTTC,.,many,TRBV30,TRBJ2-1
CRVRQGGSVQFF,TGCAGGGTCCGACAGGGAGGCAGTGTGCAGTTCTTC,.,.,TRBV29-1,TRBJ2-1